This T cell receptor beta chain comes out of a study of shared clonotypes between healthy human individuals. Repertoires were generated with immunoSEQ multiplex PCR, while TCRdb's copy carries only in-frame clones and drops some. The table records 2 million to 2.5 million clones, 85% to 95% of them present only once. Trimming removed 11 bases at V and 3 bases at J, with 14 bases between. Germline lookup yields CDR1 ENHRY and CDR2 SYGVKD. CDR3 length: 13 amino acids. This TCR was sampled from a man younger than 30 in good health. Some clones in this sample may be carry-over from other donors' samples. The chain uses TRBV10-3 and TRBJ1-5; D gene uncertain. The specimen sequenced was naive CD4+ T cells from PBMCs. The subset: CD45RA+ positively selected. CDR3 in amino acids: CASGEGINQPQHF. The CDR3 DNA reads TGTGCCTCCGGGGAGGGAATCAATCAGCCCCAGCATTTT.